This T cell receptor (beta chain) comes out of a study of blood T cell repertoires in COVID-19. Study-wide context: Donors in the United States, Italy and Spain gave samples during acute or convalescent COVID-19.

The protocol was immunoSEQ multiplex PCR, while the TCRdb copy is restricted to in-frame clones and leaves out a portion. Of about 100,000 clones in the sample, just over 90% are singletons; the top ten hold less than 2.5%. This sequence originates from a man over 45 with active COVID-19. The sequenced sample was peripheral blood.

Written as DNA, the CDR3 is TGTGCCAGCAGCTACGGACAGGGAGGAGGGGAGACCCAGTACTTC. Its protein product is CASSYGQGGGETQYF. The rearrangement links TRBV7-9 to TRBJ2-5; 8 nucleotides agree with TRBD1. Losses at the gene ends were 4 bases for V and 5 bases for J; bases not matched to a gene: 9. There are 15 residues in the CDR3. Germline lookup yields CDR1 SEHNR and CDR2 FQNEAQ (reference sequence).